Below are 8 T cell receptor beta chains sequenced from a single sample in a study of T cells in women clearing cervical HPV infection. The protocol was immunoSEQ multiplex PCR, while the TCRdb copy is restricted to in-frame clones and leaves out a portion. This repertoire includes about 26,000 clones. Input material: blood buffy coat. The origin of the receptors is a woman between 18 and 69 years old with a cervical HPV16 infection that either progressed to CIN3+ or cleared (not recorded which).

CDR3 region: CSARGPLDPYEQYF. CDR3 DNA (partial): TGCAGTGCTAGGGGGCCACTTGACCCCTACGAG. V and J are TRBV20-1 and TRBJ2-7, with TRBD1 as a possible D gene (5 bases). The CDR3 end is not reached by the read, which stops 3 residues before it; the germline J gene fills it in. Germline lookup yields CDR1 DFQATT and CDR2 SNEGSKA (reference sequence). This CDR3 is built from 14 residues. Trimming took off 3 bases at V and 2 bases at J, with 14 bases between the two ends.

With regard to this clone: From the germline J gene comes the end of the CDR3, since the read stops 3 residues before it. The chain uses TRBV7-3 and TRBJ2-7; 8 nucleotides align to TRBD1. The CDR3 length is 15 residues. The V and J ends lost 3 bases and 3 bases, in that order; junction bases with no gene match: 7. Germline-derived CDR1 and CDR2 are SGHTA and FQGTGA. The CDR3 is CASSLAAGGIYEQYF. The CDR3 DNA, read in part, is TGTGCCAGCAGCTTGGCGGCAGGGGGCATCTACGAG.

As to this clone: The CDR3 is cut off 3 residues early in the read; its end comes from the germline J gene. The chain links TRBV5-1 to TRBJ1-1, with D hard to call. CDR3 size: 14 residues. V was cut by 0 bases and J by 1 base, with 7 bases left in between. Germline CDR1 and CDR2: SGHRS and YFSETQ. The CDR3 bases that were read are TGCGCCAGCAGCTTGGGGTCAGGGAACACTGAA. Translated: CASSLGSGNTE. The entire CDR3 reads CASSLGSGNTEAFF.

In the case of this clone: Sequencing ends 3 residues short of the CDR3 end; the germline J gene provides the rest. This sequence joins TRBV14 and TRBJ1-6, with 7 bases matching TRBD1. V gave up 2 bases and J gave up 0 bases; unmatched junction bases: 4. Per the germline V gene, CDR1 is SGHDN and CDR2 is FVKESK. This CDR3 has 17 residues. Partial CDR3 DNA: TGTGCCAGCAGCCAACGGACAGGAAGCTCCTATAATTCACCC. Protein sequence: CASSQRTGSSYNSP. The whole CDR3 protein reads CASSQRTGSSYNSPLHF.

As regards this clone: The CDR3 end lies 3 residues beyond the end of the read and is filled in from the germline J gene. The V and J genes are TRBV12-5 and TRBJ1-6; TRBD1 might be the D (5 bases). V was trimmed by 0 bases and J by 4 bases, leaving 10 bases between them. The germline gives CDR1 LGHNT, CDR2 FRNRAP. The CDR3 contains 16 residues. Partial CDR3 DNA: TGTGCTAGTGGTTTGGTGGCAGGGAGATATAATTCACCC. Its translation is CASGLVAGRYNSP. The entire CDR3 protein reads CASGLVAGRYNSPLHF.

As for this clone: From the germline J gene comes the end of the CDR3, since the read stops 3 residues before it. The chain couples TRBV19 to TRBJ2-3, with 8 bases that match TRBD2. The germline CDR1 and CDR2 sequences are LNHDA and SQIVND (reference sequence). The CDR3 has 13 amino acids. The covered CDR3 bases are TGTGCCAGCGTCGGGGGGGGTTTTCAGCCG. As protein: CASVGGGFQP. The full CDR3 is CASVGGGFQPQYF.

As regards this clone: The sequenced fragment ends 3 residues before the CDR3 boundary, so the rest is inferred from the germline J gene. The chain links TRBV9 to TRBJ2-5; possibly TRBD2 for D (6 bases). CDR1 SGDLS and CDR2 YYNGEE come from the germline V gene. CDR3 length: 14 residues. V was pared by 0 bases and J by 3 bases, with 9 bases between. CDR3 loop: CASSVGGVEETQYF. Partial CDR3 DNA: TGTGCCAGCAGCGTAGGCGGGGTAGAAGAGACC.

As regards this clone: Read data end 3 residues before the CDR3 end; the end is taken from the germline J gene. The chain carries TRBV18 and TRBJ1-2, with D maybe TRBD1 (6 bases). CDR3 length: 13 residues. Per the germline V gene, CDR1 is KGHSH and CDR2 is LQKENI. The CDR3 reads CASSPSSGHDYTF. The DNA read from the CDR3 is TGTGCCAGCTCACCAAGTTCGGGACACGAC.